What follows are 16 T cell receptor beta chains derived from one specimen sequenced in a study of T cells in Graves' hyperthyroidism and ophthalmopathy. TCR beta CDR3 regions were amplified from RNA transcripts. Initially, a first-round RT-PCR of the TCR CDR3 employed the HTBI primer set. TCRdb called the multiplex PCR reads again in MiXCR, with one record for every CDR3 protein. The sample holds about 380,000 distinct CDR3 sequences, roughly 20% seen once. Sequencing was done on a sample of blood. Source of these receptors: a man between 18 and 35 years old with Graves' ophthalmopathy.

This chain uses TRBV19 with TRBJ1-1, with 10 bases fitting TRBD1. Unmatched junction bases numbered 11, after V lost 7 bases and J lost 3 bases. Germline loops: CDR1 LNHDA, CDR2 SQIVND (reference sequence). The CDR3 runs to 16 residues. The CDR3 DNA sequence: TGTGCCAGTACGGTCCAGGACAGGGGGTTTGACACTGAAGCTTTCTTT. It specifies CASTVQDRGFDTEAFF.

The V call is TRBV6-5, the J call TRBJ2-4; 8 nucleotides line up with TRBD1. CDR3 length equals 13 residues. After removal of 3 bases from V and 12 bases from J, the junction contained 7 bases not matched to a gene. Germline V CDR1 and CDR2: MNHEY, SVGAGI. For the CDR3, the DNA is TGTGCCAGCAGTTATGGACAGGGATTTACTCAGTACTTC. Protein: CASSYGQGFTQYF.

V is TRBV5-1 and J is TRBJ1-1, with 10 bases lining up with TRBD1. Germline CDR1 is SGHRS and CDR2 is YFSETQ. This CDR3 region has 15 residues. Trimming took 0 bases from V and 8 from J; bases not matched to a gene: 7. The CDR3 here is CASSLDVTGGSEAFF. DNA for the CDR3: TGCGCCAGCAGCTTGGATGTGACAGGGGGCTCGGAAGCTTTCTTT. Filled out from reference TRBV5-1 and TRBJ1-1, the complete variable domain reads KAGVTQTPRYLIKTRGQQVTLSCSPISGHRSVSWYQQTPGQGLQFLFEYFSETQRNKGNFPGRFSGRQFSNSRSEMNVSTLELGDSALYLCASSLDVTGGSEAFFGQGTRLTVV.

The CDR3 nucleotides are TGTGCTAGTGGTCCCGGGACAGGGGTCACAGATACGCAGTATTTT. Residues: CASGPGTGVTDTQYF. The rearrangement uses TRBV12-5 and TRBJ2-3; 10 bases map to TRBD1. J was trimmed by 2 bases and V by 5 bases; bases with no gene match: 4. Germline V CDR1 and CDR2: LGHNT, FRNRAP. The CDR3 totals 15 residues.

This clonotype was seen ten or more times. CDR3 residues: CASNSGERSYEQYF. CDR3 coding DNA: TGTGCCAGCAATAGCGGGGAAAGGTCATACGAGCAGTACTTC. V is TRBV12-3 or TRBV12-4 and J is TRBJ2-7, with 8 positions matching TRBD2. Trimming took 7 bases from V and 4 from J; bases not matched to a gene: 9. The CDR3 has 14 residues.

The gene calls are TRBV4-1 and TRBJ2-1, with D perhaps given as TRBD1 or TRBD2 (6 bases each). CDR1 and CDR2 (germline): MGHRA, YSYEKL. CDR3 length: 15 residues. Trimming took off 0 bases at V and 6 bases at J, with 12 bases between the two ends. The CDR3 coding sequence is TGCGCCAGCAGCCAAGAAGGGGGGCGGCCCAATGAGCAGTTCTTC. Its translation is CASSQEGGRPNEQFF.

This clonotype came up a few times. The chain uses TRBV18 and TRBJ2-1; either TRBD1 or TRBD2 may fit D (6 bases each). The CDR3 is 15 residues long. Looked up from germline, CDR1 is KGHSH and CDR2 is LQKENI. The V and J ends lost 3 bases and 8 bases respectively, with 17 bases between them. The CDR3 nucleotides are TGTGCCAGCTCACCCAGCTCACAGGGAGGTCATGAGCAGTTCTTC. Protein: CASSPSSQGGHEQFF. The variable domain in full, completed from reference TRBV18 and TRBJ2-1, reads NAGVMQNPRHLVRRRGQEARLRCSPMKGHSHVYWYRQLPEEGLKFMVYLQKENIIDESGMPKERFSAEFPKEGPSILRIQQVVRGDSAAYFCASSPSSQGGHEQFFGPGTRLTVL.

V usage is TRBV29-1 and J usage is TRBJ2-3; D gene uncertain. From germline, CDR1 is SQVTM and CDR2 ANQGSEA. This CDR3 contains 14 residues. With 3 bases removed from V and 2 bases from J, the gap between germline ends came to 12 bases. This CDR3 is CSVETTVTTDTQYF. The CDR3, as DNA: TGCAGCGTTGAGACGACGGTAACCACAGATACGCAGTATTTT.

This clonotype was found many times. The CDR3 is CASSEYPLGETQYF. CDR3 sequence (DNA): TGTGCCAGCAGTGAATATCCATTGGGGGAGACCCAGTACTTC. This chain links TRBV6-1 with TRBJ2-5; D gene uncertain. The germline V and J ends were trimmed by 2 bases and 5 bases, with 12 bases remaining between them. Germline CDR1 is MNHNS and CDR2 is SASEGT. The CDR3 length is 14 residues.

The V call is TRBV29-1, the J call TRBJ1-5, with a possible D match to TRBD1 (5 bases). Trimming stripped 5 bases from V and 5 bases from J, with 13 bases between. CDR1 and CDR2 from the germline V gene are SQVTM and ANQGSEA. The CDR3 spans 13 residues. The DNA of the CDR3 is TGCAGCGTTCGCGTGGGGCGGGATCAGCCCCAGCATTTT. Translation gives CSVRVGRDQPQHF.

This clonotype was found a few times. The rearrangement uses TRBV5-1 and TRBJ1-2, with TRBD1 identical over 7 bases. Germline-derived CDR1 and CDR2 are SGHRS and YFSETQ. The CDR3 covers 15 residues. The V segment lost 0 bases and the J segment 2 bases; nucleotides outside the gene matches: 4. The chain's CDR3 is CASSLVQGGNYGYTF. CDR3 sequence (DNA): TGCGCCAGCAGCTTGGTGCAGGGGGGCAACTATGGCTACACCTTC.

This clonotype appeared many times. The rearrangement joins TRBV12-3 or TRBV12-4 to TRBJ1-2; D gene ambiguous. Trimming took 1 base from V and 10 from J, leaving 7 bases between them. The CDR3 runs 11 residues. CDR3 DNA sequence: TGTGCCAGCAGTTTAGGGGGAGACTACACCTTC. This gives the protein CASSLGGDYTF.

This clonotype was observed at least ten times. DNA of the CDR3: TGTGCCAGTACCGGAGTCGGAGAGTACACTGAAGCTTTCTTT. Encoded protein: CASTGVGEYTEAFF. The V and J genes are TRBV6-1 and TRBJ1-1; no definite D call. Trimming removed 9 bases from V and 3 bases from J, with 17 bases in between. The germline gives CDR1 MNHNS, CDR2 SASEGT. CDR3 length: 14 amino acids.

In its sample, this clonotype was seen many times. The J gene is TRBJ1-2, the V gene TRBV12-3 or TRBV12-4; 9 positions agree with TRBD1. Trimming cost V 4 bases and J 8 bases; bases outside gene matches: 11. This CDR3 is built from 15 residues. This chain's CDR3 is CASSSGQGHLLGYTF. For the CDR3, the DNA is TGTGCCAGCAGTTCAGGACAGGGGCATTTATTGGGCTACACCTTC.

The sample holds a few counts of this clonotype. The V gene is TRBV20-1, the J gene TRBJ2-7, with D perhaps matching TRBD1 (5 bases). The CDR3 sequence is 12 residues long. With 3 bases removed from V and 3 bases from J, the gap between germline ends came to 9 bases. The V gene's germline CDR1 is DFQATT and CDR2 SNEGSKA (reference sequence). The CDR3 DNA sequence: TGCAGTGCTAGGGGGCTCCACTACGAGCAGTACTTC. It yields the protein CSARGLHYEQYF.

V usage is TRBV6-5 and J usage is TRBJ2-1; possibly TRBD2 for D (6 bases). With 4 bases removed from V and 7 bases from J, the gap between germline ends came to 14 bases. This CDR3 has 14 residues. Germline V gene data show CDR1 as MNHEY and CDR2 as SVGAGI. DNA for the CDR3: TGTGCCAGCAGTTCCCCGGGACGGGAGAATGAGCAGTTCTTC. Its translation: CASSSPGRENEQFF.